The entry that follows covers one T cell receptor (beta chain) sequence. Its antigen is currently unknown. Other nucleotide sequences in the sample specify the same CDR3. The entry originates in a study of shared clonotypes between healthy human individuals. Study-wide findings and caveats: Some naive CD4 clonotypes, roughly 4.8%, turned up in common across several donors. When compared with the clonotypes that were shared by all four sorted-subset donors, the non-shared clonotypes turned out to have lower generation probabilities.

TCRdb keeps only in-frame clones here, not all; method: immunoSEQ multiplex PCR. This table has around 700,000 clones, around 72% appearing once. Germline loops: CDR1 SQVTM, CDR2 ANQGSEA. This CDR3 has 12 residues. J gave up 2 bases and V 3 bases, and 1 base lay outside the gene matches. The specimen was memory CD4+ T cells sorted from blood. Sample subset: CD45RA-negative fraction. The TCR comes from a woman between 25 and 40 years old in good health. The chain is built from TRBV29-1 and TRBJ2-7; 7 positions match TRBD1. CDR3 in amino acids: CSVETGTYEQYF. The CDR3 nucleotides read TGCAGCGTTGAGACAGGGACCTACGAGCAGTACTTC.